This T cell receptor (beta chain) stems from a study of CD8 T cells in ankylosing spondylitis. Findings and caveats of the study: A motif in TCR beta, a set of roughly eight highly homologous variants, appeared characteristic of ankylosing spondylitis blood.

The CDR3 extends over 16 amino acids. Germline V CDR1 and CDR2: MNHEY, SVGEGT. Deletions cut 0 bases from V and 2 bases from J, with 14 bases between. In its sample, this clonotype was seen many times. The antigen is undetermined. A quantitative 5'-RACE method, one with molecular barcodes, was used to make TCR beta libraries. In TCRdb, the 5' RACE reads were re-called with MiXCR into one record per CDR3 protein. The profile shows under 200,000 distinct CDR3 sequences, just over 9.5% of them singletons. This receptor was taken from a female donor with ankylosing spondylitis or in good health (not recorded which). The V gene is TRBV6-2 or TRBV6-3, the J gene TRBJ2-7; D gene unclear. Sequencing was carried out using blood, either unsorted or a sorted T cell fraction (not recorded which). CDR3 residues: CASSYSSIDPPYEQYF. DNA of the CDR3: TGTGCCAGCAGTTACTCGTCTATCGATCCCCCCTACGAGCAGTACTTC.